This T cell receptor (beta chain) was captured in a study of blood T cell repertoires in COVID-19. Assay used: immunoSEQ multiplex PCR; TCRdb lists only in-frame clones, some missing. The table includes about 120,000 clones, about 89% detected once. Trimming removed 4 bases from V and 1 base from J; junction bases left unmatched: 4. This CDR3 spans 16 amino acids. This clonotype originated in a woman between 65 and 79 years old with acute or convalescent COVID-19. The V and J genes are TRBV5-3 and TRBJ1-4; 10 bases match TRBD1. TRBV5-3 is marked as an open reading frame, function uncertain. Input material: peripheral blood. The CDR3 DNA is TGTGCCAGAAGCGTGGGACAGGGGATAACTAATGAAAAACTGTTTTTT. Translating gives CARSVGQGITNEKLFF.